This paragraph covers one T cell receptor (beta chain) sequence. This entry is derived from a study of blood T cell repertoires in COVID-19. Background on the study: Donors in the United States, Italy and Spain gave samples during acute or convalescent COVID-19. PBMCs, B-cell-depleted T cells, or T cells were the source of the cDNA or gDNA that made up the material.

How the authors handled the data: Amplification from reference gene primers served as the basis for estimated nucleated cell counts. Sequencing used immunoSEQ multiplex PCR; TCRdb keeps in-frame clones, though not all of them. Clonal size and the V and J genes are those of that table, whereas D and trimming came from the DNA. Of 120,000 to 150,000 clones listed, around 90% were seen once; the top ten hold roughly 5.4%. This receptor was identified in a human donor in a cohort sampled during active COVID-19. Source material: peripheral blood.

The chain's CDR3 is CASSPRGGPPYNEQFF. In DNA, the CDR3 is TGTGCCAGCAGCCCGAGGGGAGGTCCCCCCTACAATGAGCAGTTCTTC. The chain employs TRBV7-2 and TRBJ2-1; maybe TRBD2 (6 bases). V was cut by 5 bases and J by 2 bases, with 16 bases left in between. In germline, CDR1 is SGHTA, CDR2 FQGNSA. The CDR3 contains 16 residues.